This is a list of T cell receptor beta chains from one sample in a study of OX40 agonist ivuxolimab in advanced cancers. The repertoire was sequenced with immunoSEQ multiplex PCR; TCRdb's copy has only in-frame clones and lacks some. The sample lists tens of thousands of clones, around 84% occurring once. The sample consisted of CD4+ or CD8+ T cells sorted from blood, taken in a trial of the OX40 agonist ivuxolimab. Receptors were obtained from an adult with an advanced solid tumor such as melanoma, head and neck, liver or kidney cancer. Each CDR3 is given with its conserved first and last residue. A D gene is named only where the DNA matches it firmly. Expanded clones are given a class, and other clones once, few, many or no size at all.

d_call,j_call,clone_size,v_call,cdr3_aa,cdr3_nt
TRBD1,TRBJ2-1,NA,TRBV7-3,CASSFRDRGDEQFF,TGTGCCAGCAGCTTCCGGGACAGGGGCGATGAGCAGTTCTTC
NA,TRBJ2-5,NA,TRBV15,CATSSSWRTVQRETQYF,TGTGCCACCAGCAGCTCCTGGAGGACGGTTCAAAGAGAGACCCAGTACTTC
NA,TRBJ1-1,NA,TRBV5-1,CASRLGGRNTEAFF,TGCGCCAGCAGATTGGGGGGTAGGAACACTGAAGCTTTCTTT
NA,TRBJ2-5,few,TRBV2,CASSEGNQGLETQYF,TGTGCCAGCAGTGAAGGAAACCAGGGACTAGAGACCCAGTACTTC
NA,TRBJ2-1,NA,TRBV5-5,CASSSSGRTEQFF,TGTGCCAGCAGCTCTTCAGGGCGGACTGAGCAGTTCTTC
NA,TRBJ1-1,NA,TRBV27,CASRAGLNAEAFF,TGTGCCAGCAGGGCCGGGTTGAATGCTGAAGCTTTCTTT
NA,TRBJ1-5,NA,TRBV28,CASIIQGFNQPQHF,TGTGCCAGCATCATACAGGGCTTCAATCAGCCCCAGCATTTT
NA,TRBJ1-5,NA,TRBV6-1,CASSEITTGNQPQHF,TGTGCCAGCAGTGAAATTACGACAGGAAATCAGCCCCAGCATTTT
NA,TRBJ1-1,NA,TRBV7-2,CASSPWAQAAFF,TGTGCCAGCAGCCCTTGGGCGCAGGCGGCTTTCTTT
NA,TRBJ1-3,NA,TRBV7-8,CASSLASRAAGNTIYF,TGTGCCAGCAGCTTAGCGTCCCGGGCGGCTGGAAACACCATATATTTT
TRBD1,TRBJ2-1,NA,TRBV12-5,CASGLFRTGSNEQFF,TGTGCTAGTGGTTTGTTTCGGACAGGGAGCAATGAGCAGTTCTTC
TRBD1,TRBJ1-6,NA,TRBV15,CATSRQGARSPLHF,TGTGCCACCAGCCGACAGGGGGCGAGGTCACCCCTCCACTTT
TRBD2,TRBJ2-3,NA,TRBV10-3,CAISATSGGLQSTDTQYF,TGTGCCATCAGTGCAACTAGCGGGGGGTTACAATCCACAGATACGCAGTATTTT
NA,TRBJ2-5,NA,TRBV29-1,CSVASWEETQYF,TGCAGCGTCGCAAGTTGGGAGGAGACCCAGTACTTC
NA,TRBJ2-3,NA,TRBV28,CASSFGAGLGDTQYF,TGTGCCAGCAGTTTCGGGGCAGGGCTGGGAGATACGCAGTATTTT
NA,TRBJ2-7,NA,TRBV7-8,CASSLQGEAYEQYF,TGTGCCAGCAGCTTACAGGGGGAGGCCTACGAGCAGTACTTC
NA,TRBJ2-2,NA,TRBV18,CASSPPPGTGELFF,TGTGCCAGCTCACCACCCCCGGGCACCGGGGAGCTGTTTTTT
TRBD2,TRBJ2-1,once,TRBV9,CASSVKAASGSLYNEQFF,TGTGCCAGCAGCGTAAAGGCGGCTAGCGGGAGTTTGTACAATGAGCAGTTCTTC